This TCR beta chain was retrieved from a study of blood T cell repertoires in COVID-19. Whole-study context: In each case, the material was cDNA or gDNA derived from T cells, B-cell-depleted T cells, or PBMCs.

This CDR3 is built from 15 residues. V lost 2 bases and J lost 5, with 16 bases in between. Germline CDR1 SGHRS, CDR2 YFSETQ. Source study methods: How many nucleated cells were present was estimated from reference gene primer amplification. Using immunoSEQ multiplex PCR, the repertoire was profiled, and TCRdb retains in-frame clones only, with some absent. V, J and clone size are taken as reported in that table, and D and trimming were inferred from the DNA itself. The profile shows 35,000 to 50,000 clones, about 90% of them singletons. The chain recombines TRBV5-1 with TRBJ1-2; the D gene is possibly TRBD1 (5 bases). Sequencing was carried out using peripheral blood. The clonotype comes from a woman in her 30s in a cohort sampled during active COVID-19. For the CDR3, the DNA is TGCGCCAGCAGCTTAGGGCCGGTTGGGGGGTATGGCTACACCTTC. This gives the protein CASSLGPVGGYGYTF.